These T cell receptor beta chains were read from a single sample in a study of cytomegalovirus exposure and HLA in healthy donors. Clones were read by immunoSEQ multiplex PCR, and TCRdb kept only the in-frame ones, dropping some. The table counts about 210,000 clones; roughly 0.98% lies in the top ten. The sequenced sample was PBMCs. Receptors originate from a woman between 25 and 40 years old in good health and CMV-seropositive. Both conserved end residues are trimmed from each CDR3. The D gene is left open where the match is weak.

V gene	D gene	J gene	CDR3 protein
TRBV27	.	TRBJ1-1	ASSFPGREAF
TRBV30	TRBD2	TRBJ2-1	AWDPGLASEQF
TRBV6-6	TRBD1	TRBJ2-7	ASGTAPAEQY
TRBV4-3	TRBD1	TRBJ2-7	ASSQELGQGYYEQY
TRBV28	.	TRBJ2-1	ASSFSGIRGSLYNEQF
TRBV6-5	TRBD1	TRBJ1-2	ASSPGQGGNGYT
TRBV7-9	TRBD2	TRBJ2-1	ASSLAGGPYNEQF
TRBV7-9	.	TRBJ1-3	AAGGPSGNTIY
TRBV13	.	TRBJ1-2	ASSLGRTAYGYT
TRBV30	.	TRBJ1-5	AWSSRANQPQH
TRBV2	TRBD2	TRBJ2-1	ASRDEGRLAGSSSYNEQF
TRBV6-5	TRBD2	.	ASTGTSGSYEQY
TRBV12-1	.	TRBJ1-3	ASSFGPGLPSGNTIY
TRBV30	.	TRBJ2-2	AWSAPQALNTGELF
TRBV10-3	.	TRBJ1-3	AISTHFDTYSGNTIY
TRBV7-2	.	TRBJ2-1	ASSFPGLRSNEQF
TRBV7-8	.	TRBJ1-5	ASSLVLVTNYNQPQH
TRBV4-1	.	TRBJ1-4	ASSQVQQGSEKLF
TRBV2	TRBD1	TRBJ1-2	ASSGQGSGYT
TRBV4-3	.	TRBJ2-1	ASSQAEGEQF
TRBV15	.	TRBJ1-2	ATSRLGQPQGGYT
TRBV10-2	TRBD1	TRBJ1-4	ASSDLGTGDEKLF
TRBV6-5	.	TRBJ2-7	ASSRVADTYEQY
TRBV5-1	.	TRBJ1-2	ASSGDTNYGYT
TRBV4-1	.	TRBJ2-5	ASSQVIMETQY
TRBV5-6	.	TRBJ1-3	ASSLATGTSGNTIY
TRBV5-1	.	TRBJ2-5	ASSLLGKGETQY
TRBV7-6	.	TRBJ1-2	ASSLDPEGGYT
TRBV30	.	TRBJ1-4	AWSQGRKLF
TRBV14	TRBD1	TRBJ2-2	ASSHLWDSANTGELF
TRBV5-1	TRBD1	TRBJ2-3	ASSPLGTGSTDTQY
TRBV5-6	.	TRBJ2-5	ASSSSETAQETQY
TRBV7-9	.	TRBJ1-2	ASSLALTGYGYT
TRBV10-3	.	TRBJ2-1	AISGLAHSSYNEQF
TRBV5-8	.	TRBJ1-2	ASSLDSGQKSYGYT
TRBV6-5	TRBD2	TRBJ2-1	ASSYSRGGTYNEQF
TRBV27	TRBD2	TRBJ2-2	ASSLNPSGRAGELF
TRBV25-1	TRBD2	TRBJ2-1	ASSPGTSPYNEQF
TRBV27	TRBD1	TRBJ2-7	ASSPGTGSSRYEQY
TRBV7-9	.	TRBJ2-7	ASSSTWAGARVEQY
TRBV7-2	.	TRBJ1-2	ASSLARGYTYGYT
TRBV4-1	TRBD1	TRBJ1-5	ASSQGGTGLNQPQH